This is a list of T cell receptor beta chains from one sample in a study of blood T cells in healthy people across ages. MiXCR was run by TCRdb on the 5' RACE reads, yielding one entry per CDR3 protein. In the table there are hundreds of thousands of distinct CDR3 sequences, around a fifth of which are singletons. What was sequenced was blood. These TCRs come from a man in his 70s in good health. Both conserved end residues are part of each CDR3. The order of the fields is CDR3 length, D gene, J gene, V gene, clone size, CDR3 protein, CDR3 DNA. The D gene is left open where the match is weak. For some rows the clone size is stated as once, few or many, or as a class when expanded; others skip it.

>14|-|TRBJ2-2|TRBV2|few
CASRPGSVGGELFF
TGTGCCAGCAGACCCGGGTCAGTTGGGGGGGAGCTGTTTTTT
>13|-|TRBJ1-1|TRBV10-3|-
CAVRGGLLTEAFF
TGTGCCGTCCGGGGGGGGCTGCTCACTGAAGCTTTCTTT
>17|TRBD2|TRBJ2-3|TRBV4-3|-
CASSQAAGLAGPATQYF
TGCGCCAGCAGCCAAGCTGCGGGACTAGCGGGTCCAGCTACGCAGTATTTT
>16|TRBD2|TRBJ2-3|TRBV4-3|many
CASSQEAAGDLDTQYF
TGCGCCAGCAGCCAAGAAGCAGCGGGAGATCTAGATACGCAGTATTTT
>16|TRBD2|TRBJ2-3|TRBV7-2|few
CASSWGSGSGTDTQYF
TGTGCCAGCAGCTGGGGTAGCGGGAGTGGGACAGATACGCAGTATTTT
>14|-|TRBJ1-2|TRBV14|many
CASSQDRGNYGYTF
TGTGCCAGCAGCCAAGACAGGGGCAACTATGGCTACACCTTC
>15|TRBD2|TRBJ2-5|TRBV18|few
CASSPTASGQETQYF
TGTGCCAGCTCACCAACTGCTAGCGGCCAAGAGACCCAGTACTTC
>13|TRBD1|TRBJ1-1|TRBV6-2/TRBV6-3|few
CASRDRGLHEAFF
TGTGCCAGCAGGGACAGGGGGCTTCATGAAGCTTTCTTT
>14|TRBD2|TRBJ2-1|TRBV5-1|-
CATRTSGNINEQFF
TGCGCCACCCGGACTAGCGGGAATATCAATGAGCAGTTCTTC
>15|-|TRBJ1-1|TRBV27|-
CASSLSYTGNTEAFF
TGTGCCAGCAGTTTATCGTATACGGGGAACACTGAAGCTTTCTTT
>14|-|TRBJ1-3|TRBV12-3/TRBV12-4|few
CASSLGKGTDTIYF
TGTGCCAGCAGCCTTGGAAAGGGGACGGACACCATATATTTT
>16|TRBD1|TRBJ2-3|TRBV5-1|once
CASSFGTGGVLDTQYF
TGCGCCAGCAGCTTCGGGACAGGGGGCGTGTTGGATACGCAGTATTTT
>13|-|TRBJ1-4|TRBV20-1|-
CSASTRFGEKLFF
TGCAGTGCTAGTACCAGATTTGGAGAAAAACTGTTTTTT
>15|TRBD1|TRBJ1-1|TRBV12-3/TRBV12-4|-
CASSVRPGQGGEAFF
TGTGCCAGCAGTGTCAGACCGGGACAGGGGGGAGAAGCTTTCTTT
>14|-|TRBJ2-7|TRBV12-3/TRBV12-4|-
CASTTGAGWYEQYF
TGTGCCAGCACCACTGGGGCAGGGTGGTACGAGCAGTACTTC
>14|-|TRBJ2-5|TRBV5-1|-
CASSPKTRGETQYF
TGCGCCAGCAGTCCTAAGACTAGGGGGGAGACCCAGTACTTC
>15|-|TRBJ1-4|TRBV5-1|few
CASSTRPATNEKLFF
TGCGCCAGCAGCACAAGACCCGCAACTAATGAAAAACTGTTTTTT
>15|TRBD1|TRBJ1-1|TRBV5-1|-
CASSPGGVGVTEAFF
TGCGCCAGTAGCCCAGGGGGGGTCGGGGTCACTGAAGCTTTCTTT
>15|-|TRBJ1-1|TRBV20-1|few
CSASGARGTNTEAFF
TGCAGTGCTAGTGGTGCAAGGGGGACGAACACTGAAGCTTTCTTT
>15|-|TRBJ2-3|TRBV9|-
CASSPQGIVADTQYF
TGTGCCAGCAGCCCGCAGGGAATAGTCGCAGATACGCAGTATTTT
>14|-|TRBJ1-4|TRBV7-2|many
CASSARRTNEKLFF
TGTGCCAGCAGCGCCCGCCGGACTAATGAAAAACTGTTTTTT
>14|-|TRBJ2-1|TRBV7-2|once
CASSLFAGRNEQFF
TGTGCCAGCAGCTTATTTGCGGGACGGAATGAGCAGTTCTTC
>13|-|TRBJ1-2|TRBV29-1|few
CSVEDGGLYGYTF
TGCAGCGTTGAAGACGGGGGCTTGTATGGCTACACCTTC
>12|-|TRBJ2-5|TRBV29-1|-
CSVEGLVDLVFF
TGCAGCGTTGAAGGACTAGTCGATCTCGTATTCTTC
>16|-|TRBJ2-1|TRBV5-1|many
CASSLESQNTYNEQFF
TGCGCCAGCAGCTTGGAGTCACAGAATACCTACAATGAGCAGTTCTTC
>15|-|TRBJ2-2|TRBV18|-
CASSSNQGNTGELFF
TGTGCCAGCTCATCAAACCAGGGGAATACCGGGGAGCTGTTTTTT
>15|TRBD2|TRBJ2-2|TRBV4-2|-
CASRPTSGGSGELFF
TGTGCCAGCAGGCCTACTAGCGGGGGGTCCGGGGAGCTGTTTTTT
>14|-|TRBJ2-3|TRBV19|-
CASSISWSTDTQYF
TGTGCCAGTAGTATCAGTTGGAGCACAGATACGCAGTATTTT
>16|TRBD2|TRBJ2-1|TRBV3-1|few
CASSQDWRGDLNEQFF
TGTGCCAGCAGCCAAGACTGGCGGGGGGACCTCAATGAGCAGTTCTTC
>13|-|TRBJ1-1|TRBV12-3/TRBV12-4|-
CASREQQNTEAFF
TGTGCCAGCAGGGAACAGCAAAACACTGAAGCTTTCTTT
>15|-|TRBJ1-3|TRBV24-1|-
CASQGTGNPGNTIYF
TGTGCCTCCCAGGGCACAGGGAACCCTGGAAACACCATATATTTT
>14|-|TRBJ1-3|TRBV3-1|few
CASSPQQSGNTIYF
TGTGCCAGCAGCCCCCAGCAGTCTGGAAACACCATATATTTT
>13|-|TRBJ1-1|TRBV29-1|-
CSVERVMNTEAFF
TGCAGCGTTGAGCGAGTCATGAACACTGAAGCTTTCTTT
>15|TRBD1|TRBJ2-3|TRBV2|-
CASMSWTGGTDTQYF
TGTGCCAGCATGAGTTGGACAGGCGGCACAGATACGCAGTATTTT
>14|-|TRBJ1-5|TRBV10-3|few
CAARGGGAGQPQHF
TGTGCCGCCAGAGGGGGAGGGGCGGGTCAGCCCCAGCATTTT
>15|TRBD1|TRBJ1-4|TRBV7-9|few
CASSSHRGQEEKLFF
TGTGCCAGCAGCTCTCACAGGGGGCAGGAGGAAAAACTGTTTTTT
>14|-|TRBJ1-1|TRBV19|-
CASSIGGVGTEAFF
TGTGCCAGTAGTATAGGCGGGGTCGGCACTGAAGCTTTCTTT
>14|TRBD1|TRBJ2-5|TRBV28|many
CASSFRDRRETQYF
TGTGCCAGCAGTTTCAGGGACAGAAGAGAGACCCAGTACTTC
>14|-|TRBJ2-6|TRBV7-2|many
CASSFLSGANVLTF
TGTGCCAGCAGCTTTCTCTCTGGGGCCAACGTCCTGACTTTC
>14|TRBD1|TRBJ1-6|TRBV20-1|-
CSAPRTGPNSPLHF
TGCAGTGCCCCCCGGACAGGGCCTAATTCACCCCTCCACTTT
>16|TRBD1|TRBJ2-7|TRBV12-3/TRBV12-4|few
CASSSVSGTGRYEQYF
TGTGCCAGCAGTTCAGTCTCGGGGACAGGGCGCTACGAGCAGTACTTC
>18|TRBD2|TRBJ2-1|TRBV6-2/TRBV6-3|-
CASSYFLLSGSSYNEQFF
TGTGCCAGCAGTTACTTTCTTCTTAGCGGGAGTTCCTACAATGAGCAGTTCTTC